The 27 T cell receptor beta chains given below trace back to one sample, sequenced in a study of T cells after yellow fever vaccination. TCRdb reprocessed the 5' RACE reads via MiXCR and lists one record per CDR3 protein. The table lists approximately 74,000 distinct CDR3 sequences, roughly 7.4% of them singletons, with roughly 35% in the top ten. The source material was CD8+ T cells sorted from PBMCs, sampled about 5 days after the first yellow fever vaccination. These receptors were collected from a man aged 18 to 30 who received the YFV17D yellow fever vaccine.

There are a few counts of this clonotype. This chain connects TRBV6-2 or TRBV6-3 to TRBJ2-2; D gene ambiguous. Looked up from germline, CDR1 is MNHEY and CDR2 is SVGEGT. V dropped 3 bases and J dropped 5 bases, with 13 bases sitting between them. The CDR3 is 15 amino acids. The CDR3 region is CASSYALGRTGELFF. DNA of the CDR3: TGTGCCAGCAGTTATGCATTAGGCAGGACCGGGGAGCTGTTTTTT.

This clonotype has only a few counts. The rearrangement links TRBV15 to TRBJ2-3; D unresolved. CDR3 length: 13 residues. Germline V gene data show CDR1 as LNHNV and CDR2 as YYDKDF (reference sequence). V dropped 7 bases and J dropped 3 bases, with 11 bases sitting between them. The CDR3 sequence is CATKGPQTDTQYF. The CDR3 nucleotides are TGTGCCACCAAAGGACCCCAGACAGATACGCAGTATTTT.

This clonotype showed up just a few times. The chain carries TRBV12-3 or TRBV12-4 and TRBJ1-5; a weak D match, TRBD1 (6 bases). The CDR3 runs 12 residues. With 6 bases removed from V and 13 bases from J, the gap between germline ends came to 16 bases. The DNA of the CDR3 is TGTGCCAGCAGCGAGGGGGGGGGCCTTCAGCATTTT. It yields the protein CASSEGGGLQHF.

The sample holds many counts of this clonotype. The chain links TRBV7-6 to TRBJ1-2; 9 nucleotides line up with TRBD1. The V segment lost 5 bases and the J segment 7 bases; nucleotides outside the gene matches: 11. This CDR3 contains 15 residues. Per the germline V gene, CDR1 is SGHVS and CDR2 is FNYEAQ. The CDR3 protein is CASSASGDRVRGYTF. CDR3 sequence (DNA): TGTGCCAGCAGCGCATCCGGGGACAGGGTGCGTGGCTACACCTTC.

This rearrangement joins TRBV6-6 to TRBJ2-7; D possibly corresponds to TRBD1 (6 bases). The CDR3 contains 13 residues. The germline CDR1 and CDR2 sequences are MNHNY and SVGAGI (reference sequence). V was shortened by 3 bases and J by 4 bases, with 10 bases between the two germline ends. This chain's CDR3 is CASSYGTRYEQYV. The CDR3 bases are TGTGCCAGCAGTTATGGGACAAGATACGAGCAGTACGTC.

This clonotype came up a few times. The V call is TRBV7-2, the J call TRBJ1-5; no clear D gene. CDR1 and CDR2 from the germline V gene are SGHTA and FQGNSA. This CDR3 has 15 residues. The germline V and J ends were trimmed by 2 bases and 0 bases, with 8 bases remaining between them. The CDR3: CASSLWLASNQPQHF. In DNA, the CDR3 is TGTGCCAGCAGCTTATGGCTTGCTAGCAATCAGCCCCAGCATTTT. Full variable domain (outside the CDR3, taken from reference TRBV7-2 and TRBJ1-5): GAGVSQSPSNKVTEKGKDVELRCDPISGHTALYWYRQSLGQGLEFLIYFQGNSAPDKSGLPSDRFSAERTGGSVSTLTIQRTQQEDSAVYLCASSLWLASNQPQHFGDGTRLSIL.

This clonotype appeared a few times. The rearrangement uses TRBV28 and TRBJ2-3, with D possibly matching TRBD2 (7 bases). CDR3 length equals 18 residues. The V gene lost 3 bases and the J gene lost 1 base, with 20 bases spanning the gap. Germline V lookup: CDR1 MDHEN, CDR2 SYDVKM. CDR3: CASSFTGTLAGGTDTQYF. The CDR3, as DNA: TGTGCCAGCAGTTTCACCGGGACATTGGCGGGGGGCACAGATACGCAGTATTTT.

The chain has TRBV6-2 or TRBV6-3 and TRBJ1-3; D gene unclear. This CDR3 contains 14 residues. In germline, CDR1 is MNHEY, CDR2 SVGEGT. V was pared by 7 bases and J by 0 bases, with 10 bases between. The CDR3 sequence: CASTRRNSGNTIYF. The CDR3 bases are TGTGCCAGCACCCGGAGAAACTCTGGAAACACCATATATTTT.

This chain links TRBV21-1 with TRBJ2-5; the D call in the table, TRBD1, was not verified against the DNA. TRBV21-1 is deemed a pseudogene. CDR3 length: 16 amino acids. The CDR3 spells CASSKVISRVVKTQYF. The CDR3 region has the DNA TGTGCCAGCAGCAAAGTAATTAGCAGGGTAGTAAAGACCCAGTACTTC.

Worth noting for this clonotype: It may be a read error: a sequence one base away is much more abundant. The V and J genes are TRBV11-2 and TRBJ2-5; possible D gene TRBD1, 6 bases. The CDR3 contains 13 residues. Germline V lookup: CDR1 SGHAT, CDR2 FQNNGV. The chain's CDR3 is CASSLGHGEIQYF. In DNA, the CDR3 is TGTGCCAGCAGCCTGGGACATGGGGAGATCCAGTACTTC. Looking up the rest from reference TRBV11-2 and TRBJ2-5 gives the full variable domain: EAGVAQSPRYKIIEKRQSVAFWCNPISGHATLYWYQQILGQGPKLLIQFQNNGVVDDSQLPKDRFSAERLKGVDSTLKIQPAKLEDSAVYLCASSLGHGEIQYFGPGTRLLVL.

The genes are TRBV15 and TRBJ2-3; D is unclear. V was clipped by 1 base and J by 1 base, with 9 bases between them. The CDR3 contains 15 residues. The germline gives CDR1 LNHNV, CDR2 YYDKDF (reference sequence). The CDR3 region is CATSRASSRTDTQYF. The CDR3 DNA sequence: TGTGCCACCAGCAGAGCCTCGTCGCGCACAGATACGCAGTATTTT.

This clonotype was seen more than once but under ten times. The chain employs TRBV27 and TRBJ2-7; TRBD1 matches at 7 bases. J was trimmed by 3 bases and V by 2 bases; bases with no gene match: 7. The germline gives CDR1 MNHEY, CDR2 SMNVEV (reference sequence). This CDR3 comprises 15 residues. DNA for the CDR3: TGTGCCAGCAGTTTAAAGGGGGCCGGCGTCTACGAGCAGTACTTC. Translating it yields CASSLKGAGVYEQYF.

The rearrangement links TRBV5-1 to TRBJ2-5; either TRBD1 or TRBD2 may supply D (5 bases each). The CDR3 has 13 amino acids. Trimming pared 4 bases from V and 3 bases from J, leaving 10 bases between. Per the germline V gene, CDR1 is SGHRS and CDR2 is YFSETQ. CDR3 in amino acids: CASSGLGEETQYF. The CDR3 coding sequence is TGCGCCAGCAGCGGCTTGGGGGAAGAGACCCAGTACTTC.

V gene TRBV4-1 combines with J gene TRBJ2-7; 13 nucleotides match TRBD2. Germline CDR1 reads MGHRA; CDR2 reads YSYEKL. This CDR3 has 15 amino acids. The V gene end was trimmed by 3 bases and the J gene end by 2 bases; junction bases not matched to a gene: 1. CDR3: CASSHGTSGAYEQYF. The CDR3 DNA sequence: TGCGCCAGCAGCCACGGGACTAGCGGGGCCTACGAGCAGTACTTC.

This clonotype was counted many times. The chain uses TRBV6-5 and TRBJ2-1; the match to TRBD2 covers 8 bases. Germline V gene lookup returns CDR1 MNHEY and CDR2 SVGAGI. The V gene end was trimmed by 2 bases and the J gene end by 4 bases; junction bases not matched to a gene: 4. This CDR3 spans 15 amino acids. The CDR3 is CASSYGTRVYNEQFF. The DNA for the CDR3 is TGTGCCAGCAGTTACGGGACTAGGGTTTACAATGAGCAGTTCTTC.

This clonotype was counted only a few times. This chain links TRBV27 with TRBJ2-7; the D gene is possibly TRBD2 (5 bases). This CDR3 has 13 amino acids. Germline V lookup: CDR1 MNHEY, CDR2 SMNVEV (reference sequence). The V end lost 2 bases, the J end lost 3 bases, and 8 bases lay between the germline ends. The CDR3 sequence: CASSLRRGYEQYV. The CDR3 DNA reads TGTGCCAGCAGTTTACGACGGGGCTACGAGCAGTACGTC.

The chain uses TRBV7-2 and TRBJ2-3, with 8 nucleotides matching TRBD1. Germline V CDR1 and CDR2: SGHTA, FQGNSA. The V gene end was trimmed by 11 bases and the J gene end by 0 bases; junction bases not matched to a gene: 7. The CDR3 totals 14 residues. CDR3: CAQGTGSSTDTQYF. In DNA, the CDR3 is TGTGCCCAGGGGACAGGCTCTAGCACAGATACGCAGTATTTT.

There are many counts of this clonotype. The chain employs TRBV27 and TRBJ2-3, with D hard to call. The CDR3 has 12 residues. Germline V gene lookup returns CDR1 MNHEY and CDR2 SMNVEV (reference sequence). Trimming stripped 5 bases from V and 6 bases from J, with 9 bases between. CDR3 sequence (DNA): TGTGCCAGCAGTCTCCCCCCGGATACGCAGTATTTT. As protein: CASSLPPDTQYF.

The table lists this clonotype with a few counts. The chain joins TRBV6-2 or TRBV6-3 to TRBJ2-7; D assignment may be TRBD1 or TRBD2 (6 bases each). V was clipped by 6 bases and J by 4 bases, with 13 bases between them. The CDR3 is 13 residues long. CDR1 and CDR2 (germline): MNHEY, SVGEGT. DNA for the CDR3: TGTGCCAGCAGCCGCGGGACACGGTACGAGCAGTACGTC. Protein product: CASSRGTRYEQYV.

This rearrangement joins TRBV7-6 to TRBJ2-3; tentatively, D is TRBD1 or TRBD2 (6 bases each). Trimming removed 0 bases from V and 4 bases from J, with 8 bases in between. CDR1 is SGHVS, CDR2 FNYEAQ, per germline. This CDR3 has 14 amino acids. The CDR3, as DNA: TGTGCCAGCAGCTTAGCCGGGGGCGCAGATACGCAGTATTTT. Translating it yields CASSLAGGADTQYF.

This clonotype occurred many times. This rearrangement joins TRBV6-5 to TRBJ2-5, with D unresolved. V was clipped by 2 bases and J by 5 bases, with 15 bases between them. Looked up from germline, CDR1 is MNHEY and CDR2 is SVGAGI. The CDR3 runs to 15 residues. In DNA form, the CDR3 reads TGTGCCAGCAGTTACCTCTCTGGCAGGTCGGAGACCCAGTACTTC. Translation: CASSYLSGRSETQYF.

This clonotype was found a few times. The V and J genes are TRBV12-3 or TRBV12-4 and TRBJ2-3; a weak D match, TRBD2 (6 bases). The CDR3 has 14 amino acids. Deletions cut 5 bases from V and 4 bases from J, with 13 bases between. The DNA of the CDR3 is TGTGCCAGCAGTCCCCGACTAGTATCAGATACGCAGTATTTT. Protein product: CASSPRLVSDTQYF.

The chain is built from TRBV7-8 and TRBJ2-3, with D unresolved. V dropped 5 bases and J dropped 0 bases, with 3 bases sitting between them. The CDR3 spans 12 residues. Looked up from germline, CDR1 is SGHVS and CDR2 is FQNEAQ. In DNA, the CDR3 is TGTGCCAGCAGCGGGAGCACAGATACGCAGTATTTT. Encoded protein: CASSGSTDTQYF.

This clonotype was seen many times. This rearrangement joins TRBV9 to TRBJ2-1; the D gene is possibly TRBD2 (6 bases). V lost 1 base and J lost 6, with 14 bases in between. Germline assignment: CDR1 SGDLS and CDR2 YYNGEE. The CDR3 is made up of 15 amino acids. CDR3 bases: TGTGCCAGCAGCGTACTTGCGGGGTTTGGCAATGAGCAGTTCTTC. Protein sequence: CASSVLAGFGNEQFF.

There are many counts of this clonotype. The CDR3 reads CSARDGTLYEQYF. In DNA form, the CDR3 reads TGCAGCGCCCGGGACGGGACGCTCTACGAGCAGTACTTC. The chain couples TRBV20-1 to TRBJ2-7; D might be TRBD1 or TRBD2, each matching 5 bases. The V gene's germline CDR1 is DFQATT and CDR2 SNEGSKA (reference sequence). The CDR3 totals 13 residues.

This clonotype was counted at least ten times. The chain's CDR3 is CASSPGTVLWYEQYV. CDR3 coding DNA: TGTGCCAGCAGCCCCGGGACAGTCCTTTGGTACGAGCAGTACGTC. The chain uses TRBV4-2 and TRBJ2-7; TRBD1 matches at 7 bases. After removal of 4 bases from V and 4 bases from J, the junction contained 10 bases not matched to a gene. The CDR3 length is 15 residues. In germline, CDR1 is LGHNA, CDR2 YNFKEQ.

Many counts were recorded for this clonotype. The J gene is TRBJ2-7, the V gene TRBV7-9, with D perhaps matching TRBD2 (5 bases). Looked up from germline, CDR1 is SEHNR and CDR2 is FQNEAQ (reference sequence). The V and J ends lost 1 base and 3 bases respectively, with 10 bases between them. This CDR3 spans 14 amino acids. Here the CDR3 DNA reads TGTGCCAGCAGCTTAGGAACGGGGTTCTACGAGCAGTACGTC. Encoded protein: CASSLGTGFYEQYV.